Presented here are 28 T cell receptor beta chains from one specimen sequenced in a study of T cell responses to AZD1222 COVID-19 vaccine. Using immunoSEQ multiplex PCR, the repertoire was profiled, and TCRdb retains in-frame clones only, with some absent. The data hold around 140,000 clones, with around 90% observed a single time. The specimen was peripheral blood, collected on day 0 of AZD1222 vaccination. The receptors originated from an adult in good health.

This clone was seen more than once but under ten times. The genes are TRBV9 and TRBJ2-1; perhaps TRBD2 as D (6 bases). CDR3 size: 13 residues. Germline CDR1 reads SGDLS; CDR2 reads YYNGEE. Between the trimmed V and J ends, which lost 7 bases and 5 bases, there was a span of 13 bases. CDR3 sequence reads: CASGSGIDNEQFF. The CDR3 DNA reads TGTGCCAGCGGTAGCGGTATAGACAATGAGCAGTTCTTC.

The CDR3 protein is CASRRGEQFF. DNA of the CDR3: TGTGCCAGCAGGCGCGGCGAGCAGTTCTTC. The rearrangement uses TRBV6-5 and TRBJ2-1; no firm D call. Germline CDR1 and CDR2: MNHEY and SVGAGI. V shed 6 bases and J shed 10 bases, with 7 bases lying between them. The CDR3 sequence is 10 residues long.

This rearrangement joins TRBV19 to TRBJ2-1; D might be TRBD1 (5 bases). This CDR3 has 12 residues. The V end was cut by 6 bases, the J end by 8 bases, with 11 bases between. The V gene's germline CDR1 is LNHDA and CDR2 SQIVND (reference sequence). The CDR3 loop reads CASSKGEHEQFF. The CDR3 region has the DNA TGTGCCAGTAGCAAAGGGGAACATGAGCAGTTCTTC.

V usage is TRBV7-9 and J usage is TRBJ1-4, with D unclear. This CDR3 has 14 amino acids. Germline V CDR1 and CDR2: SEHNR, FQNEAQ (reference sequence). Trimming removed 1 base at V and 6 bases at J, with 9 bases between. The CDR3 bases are TGTGCCAGCAGCTTAGTAGGTAGGGATGAAAAACTGTTTTTT. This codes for CASSLVGRDEKLFF.

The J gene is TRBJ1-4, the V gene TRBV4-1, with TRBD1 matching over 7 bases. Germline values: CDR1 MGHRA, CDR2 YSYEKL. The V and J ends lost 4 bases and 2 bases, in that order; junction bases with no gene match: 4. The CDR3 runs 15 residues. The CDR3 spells CASSPPGQTNEKLFF. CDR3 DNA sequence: TGCGCCAGCAGCCCACCGGGACAGACTAATGAAAAACTGTTTTTT.

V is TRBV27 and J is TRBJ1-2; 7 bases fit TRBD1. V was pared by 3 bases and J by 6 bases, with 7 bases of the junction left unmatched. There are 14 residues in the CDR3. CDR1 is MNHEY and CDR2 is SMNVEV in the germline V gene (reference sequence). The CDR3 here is CASSLVLGGHGYTF. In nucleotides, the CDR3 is TGTGCCAGCAGTTTGGTTTTAGGGGGCCATGGCTACACCTTC.

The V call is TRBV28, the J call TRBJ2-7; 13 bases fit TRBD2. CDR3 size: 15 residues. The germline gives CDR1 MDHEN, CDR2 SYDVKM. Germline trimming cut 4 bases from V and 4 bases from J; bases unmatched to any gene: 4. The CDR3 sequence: CASSSLAGGQYEQYF. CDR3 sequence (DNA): TGTGCCAGCAGTTCACTAGCGGGAGGGCAGTACGAGCAGTACTTC.

The CDR3 DNA reads as TGTGCCAGCAGCTTAGAAAAAGTCGGCACAGATACGCAGTATTTT. Translation: CASSLEKVGTDTQYF. The chain is built from TRBV7-9 and TRBJ2-3; D not resolved. Germline CDR1 and CDR2: SEHNR and FQNEAQ (reference sequence). The CDR3 runs to 15 residues. V lost 1 base and J lost 1, with 9 bases in between.

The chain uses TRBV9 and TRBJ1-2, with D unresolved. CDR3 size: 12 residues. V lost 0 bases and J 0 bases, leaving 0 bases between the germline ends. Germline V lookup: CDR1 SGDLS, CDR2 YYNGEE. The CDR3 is CASSVANYGYTF. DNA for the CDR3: TGTGCCAGCAGCGTAGCTAACTATGGCTACACCTTC.

The CDR3 is CASSTGTSGYNEQFF. The CDR3 nucleotides read TGTGCCAGCAGCACCGGGACTAGCGGTTACAATGAGCAGTTCTTC. V and J are TRBV7-9 and TRBJ2-1; TRBD2 agrees at 11 bases. Germline trimming cut 5 bases from V and 4 bases from J; bases unmatched to any gene: 4. CDR1 and CDR2 from the germline V gene are SEHNR and FQNEAQ (reference sequence). This CDR3 comprises 15 residues. The whole variable domain, remainder taken from reference TRBV7-9 and TRBJ2-1, is DTGVSQNPRHKITKRGQNVTFRCDPISEHNRLYWYRQTLGQGPEFLTYFQNEAQLEKSRLLSDRFSAERPKGSFSTLEIQRTEQGDSAMYLCASSTGTSGYNEQFFGPGTRLTVL.

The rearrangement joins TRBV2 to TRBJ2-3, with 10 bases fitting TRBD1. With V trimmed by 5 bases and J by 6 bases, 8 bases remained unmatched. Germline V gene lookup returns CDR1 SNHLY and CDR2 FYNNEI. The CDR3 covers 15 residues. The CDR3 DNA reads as TGTGCCAGCAGTAAGGACAGGGGGAAGGTGGATACGCAGTATTTT. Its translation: CASSKDRGKVDTQYF.

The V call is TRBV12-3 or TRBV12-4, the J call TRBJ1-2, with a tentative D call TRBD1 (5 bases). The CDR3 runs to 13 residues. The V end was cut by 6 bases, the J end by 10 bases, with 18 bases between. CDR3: CASSLGVLDDYTF. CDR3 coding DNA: TGTGCCAGCAGCCTAGGGGTTCTGGATGACTACACCTTC.

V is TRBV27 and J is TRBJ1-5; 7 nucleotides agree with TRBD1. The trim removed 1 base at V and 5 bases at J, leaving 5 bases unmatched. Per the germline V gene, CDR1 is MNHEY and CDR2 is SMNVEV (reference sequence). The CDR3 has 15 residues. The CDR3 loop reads CASSLYRDRYQPQHF. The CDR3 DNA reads TGTGCCAGCAGTTTATACCGGGACAGATATCAGCCCCAGCATTTT.

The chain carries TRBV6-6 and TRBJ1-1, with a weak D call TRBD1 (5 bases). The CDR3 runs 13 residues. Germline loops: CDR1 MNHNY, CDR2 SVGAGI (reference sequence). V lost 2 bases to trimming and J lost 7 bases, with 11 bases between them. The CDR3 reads CASSYGQGSEAFF. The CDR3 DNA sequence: TGTGCCAGCAGTTACGGGCAGGGTAGTGAAGCTTTCTTT.

The CDR3 nucleotides are TGTGCCAGCAGCCGCGCAGGATACTCCTACGAGCAGTACTTC. It translates to CASSRAGYSYEQYF. This sequence joins TRBV27 and TRBJ2-7; no clear D. In germline, CDR1 is MNHEY, CDR2 SMNVEV (reference sequence). Trimming left V 6 bases short and J 0 bases short, with 12 bases between. The CDR3 loop spans 14 amino acids.

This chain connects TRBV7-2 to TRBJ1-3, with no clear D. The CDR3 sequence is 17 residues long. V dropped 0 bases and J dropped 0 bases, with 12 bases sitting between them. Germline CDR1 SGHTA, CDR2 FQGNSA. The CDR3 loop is CASSLAPDGLSGNTIYF. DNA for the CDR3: TGTGCCAGCAGCTTAGCCCCAGACGGGCTCTCTGGAAACACCATATATTTT.

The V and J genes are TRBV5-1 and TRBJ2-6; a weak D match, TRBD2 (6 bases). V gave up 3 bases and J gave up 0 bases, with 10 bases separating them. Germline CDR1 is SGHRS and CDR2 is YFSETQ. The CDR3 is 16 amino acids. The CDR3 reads CASSWTGDSGANVLTF. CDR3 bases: TGCGCCAGCAGCTGGACGGGGGACTCTGGGGCCAACGTCCTGACTTTC. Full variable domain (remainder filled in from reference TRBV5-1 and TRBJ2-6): KAGVTQTPRYLIKTRGQQVTLSCSPISGHRSVSWYQQTPGQGLQFLFEYFSETQRNKGNFPGRFSGRQFSNSRSEMNVSTLELGDSALYLCASSWTGDSGANVLTFGAGSRLTVL.

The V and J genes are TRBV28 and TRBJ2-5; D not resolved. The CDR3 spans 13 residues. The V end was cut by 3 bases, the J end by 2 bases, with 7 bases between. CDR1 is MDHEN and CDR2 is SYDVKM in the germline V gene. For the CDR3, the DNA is TGTGCCAGCAGTTTGGGCCAACAAGAGACCCAGTACTTC. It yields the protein CASSLGQQETQYF.

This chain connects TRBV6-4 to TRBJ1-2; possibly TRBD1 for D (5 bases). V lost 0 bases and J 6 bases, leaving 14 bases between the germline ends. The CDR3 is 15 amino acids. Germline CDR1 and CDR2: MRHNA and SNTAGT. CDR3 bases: TGTGCCAGCAGTGACTCGACCGGGGGTTTAGATGGCTACACCTTC. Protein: CASSDSTGGLDGYTF.

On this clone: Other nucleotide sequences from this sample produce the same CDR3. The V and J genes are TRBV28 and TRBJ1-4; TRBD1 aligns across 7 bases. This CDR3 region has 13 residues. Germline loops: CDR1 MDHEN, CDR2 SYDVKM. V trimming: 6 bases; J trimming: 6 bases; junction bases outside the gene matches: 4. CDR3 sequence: CASRRQGDEKLFF. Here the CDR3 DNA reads TGTGCCAGCAGAAGACAGGGAGATGAAAAACTGTTTTTT.

CDR3: CASSLVPGVYEQYF. The CDR3 DNA reads as TGTGCCAGCAGTTTAGTACCGGGGGTATACGAGCAGTACTTC. The rearrangement joins TRBV28 to TRBJ2-7, with D tentatively TRBD2 (6 bases). The CDR3 covers 14 residues. The V and J ends lost 2 bases and 4 bases respectively, with 12 bases between them. The germline CDR1 and CDR2 sequences are MDHEN and SYDVKM.

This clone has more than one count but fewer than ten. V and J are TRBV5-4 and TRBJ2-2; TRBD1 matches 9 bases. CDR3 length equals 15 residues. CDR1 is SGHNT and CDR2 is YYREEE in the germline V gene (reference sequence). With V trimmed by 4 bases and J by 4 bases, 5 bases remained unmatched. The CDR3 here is CASSTGTGFTGELFF. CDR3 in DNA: TGTGCCAGCAGCACCGGGACAGGGTTCACCGGGGAGCTGTTTTTT.

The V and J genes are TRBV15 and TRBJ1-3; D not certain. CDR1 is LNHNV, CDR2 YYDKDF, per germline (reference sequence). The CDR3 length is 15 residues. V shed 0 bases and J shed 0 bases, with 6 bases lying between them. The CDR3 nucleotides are TGTGCCACCAGCAGAGAACGCCTCTCTGGAAACACCATATATTTT. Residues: CATSRERLSGNTIYF.

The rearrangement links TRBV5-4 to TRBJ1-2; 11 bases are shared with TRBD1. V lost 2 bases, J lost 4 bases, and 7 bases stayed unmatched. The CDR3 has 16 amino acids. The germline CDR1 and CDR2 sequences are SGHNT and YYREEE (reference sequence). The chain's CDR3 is CASSFGQGALSYGYTF. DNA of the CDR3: TGTGCCAGCAGCTTCGGACAGGGGGCGCTGAGCTATGGCTACACCTTC.

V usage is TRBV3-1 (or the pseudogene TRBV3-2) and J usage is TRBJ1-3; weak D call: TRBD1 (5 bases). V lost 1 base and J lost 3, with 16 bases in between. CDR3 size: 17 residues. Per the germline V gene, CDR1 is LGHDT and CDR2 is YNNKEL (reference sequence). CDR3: CASSQVVLGRVGNTIYF. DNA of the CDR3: TGTGCCAGCAGCCAAGTGGTTTTAGGCAGGGTTGGAAACACCATATATTTT.

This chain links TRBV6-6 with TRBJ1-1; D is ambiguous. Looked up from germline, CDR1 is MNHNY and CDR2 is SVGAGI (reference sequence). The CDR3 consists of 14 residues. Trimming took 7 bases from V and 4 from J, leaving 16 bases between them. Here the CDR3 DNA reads TGTGCCAGCACCAATGTGGGAGTCAGCACTGAAGCTTTCTTT. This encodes CASTNVGVSTEAFF.

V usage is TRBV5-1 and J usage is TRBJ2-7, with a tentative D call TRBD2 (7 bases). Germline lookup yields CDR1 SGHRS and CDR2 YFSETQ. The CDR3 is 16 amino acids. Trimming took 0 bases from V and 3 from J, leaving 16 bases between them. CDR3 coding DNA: TGCGCCAGCAGCTTGGTTTCTAAGGGGGGGCTCTACGAGCAGTACTTC. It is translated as CASSLVSKGGLYEQYF.

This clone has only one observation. The CDR3 DNA follows: TGTGCCAGCAGTGATCGGCTAGCGGGGCGTGAGCAGTTCTTC. It specifies CASSDRLAGREQFF. The rearrangement uses TRBV2 and TRBJ2-1, with 9 bases aligning to TRBD2. The length of the CDR3 is 14 residues. Germline assignment: CDR1 SNHLY and CDR2 FYNNEI. V dropped 3 bases and J dropped 9; count of bases not matched to a gene: 6.